Sequencing of this T cell receptor beta chain was carried out in a study of identical twins. Each donor was a healthy Caucasian. V was pared by 3 bases and J by 8 bases, with 16 bases of the junction left unmatched. This CDR3 has 16 amino acids. The V gene's germline CDR1 is DFQATT and CDR2 SNEGSKA (reference sequence). This clonotype showed up just a few times. Each CDR3 protein gets one entry after TCRdb re-called the 5' RACE reads with MiXCR. The table shows roughly 720,000 distinct CDR3 sequences, with approximately 18% occurring only once. Another study also made use of these data, one on T cells expressing NK-cell markers. That paper adds: HCMV serostatus: most of the eight sequenced donors positive, one negative.

The clonotype comes from a woman under 30 in good health. V is TRBV20-1 and J is TRBJ1-2; TRBD1 matches at 9 bases. Sequencing input: PBMCs. The CDR3 coding sequence is TGCAGTGCTAGTCTGGGACAGGGCCAGCTTGAAGGAGGCTACACCTTC. Its translation is CSASLGQGQLEGGYTF.